One sample yielded the 13 T cell receptor beta chains listed below, sequenced in a study of graft-versus-host responses after intestinal transplantation. Which antigens these TCRs recognize remains unknown. Assay: immunoSEQ multiplex PCR; the TCRdb copy retains only in-frame clones and omits some. The sample includes nearly 110,000 clones, roughly 87% of them seen just once. The source material was unstimulated CD4+ T cells sorted from spleen or lymph node cells, sampled before transplant. These receptor sequences come from a human donor who was the organ donor for an intestinal transplant.

The chain recombines TRBV7-3 with TRBJ2-3, with D maybe TRBD2 (6 bases). Germline CDR1 SGHTA, CDR2 FQGTGA. This CDR3 has 15 residues. Trimming removed 5 bases from V and 5 bases from J, with 17 bases in between. In nucleotides, the CDR3 is TGTGCCAGCAGCCCAAACCGACTAGTTGGAGATACGCAGTATTTT. Translated: CASSPNRLVGDTQYF.

This chain connects TRBV30 to TRBJ2-7; 7 nucleotides match TRBD2. Germline assignment: CDR1 GTSNPN and CDR2 SVGIG (reference sequence). V dropped 2 bases and J dropped 5; count of bases not matched to a gene: 9. The CDR3 has 14 amino acids. The CDR3 loop is CAWSHGMAGDEQYF. DNA for the CDR3: TGTGCCTGGAGTCATGGCATGGCGGGAGACGAGCAGTACTTC.

The chain employs TRBV6-5 and TRBJ1-5, with D possibly matching TRBD1 (5 bases). V was clipped by 8 bases and J by 5 bases, with 13 bases between them. Germline V gives CDR1 MNHEY, CDR2 SVGAGI. The CDR3 has 13 residues. In DNA, the CDR3 is TGTGCCAGCTCGATCAGGGACGATCAGCCCCAGCATTTT. Amino acids: CASSIRDDQPQHF.

J is TRBJ2-5 and V is TRBV28, with 9 bases aligning to TRBD1. The germline gives CDR1 MDHEN, CDR2 SYDVKM. The CDR3 is made up of 15 amino acids. Trimming removed 4 bases from V and 5 bases from J; junction bases left unmatched: 8. This CDR3 reads CASSWGTGREETQYF. CDR3 DNA sequence: TGTGCCAGCAGTTGGGGGACAGGGAGAGAGGAGACCCAGTACTTC.

This chain connects TRBV4-2 to TRBJ1-2; 8 nucleotides match TRBD1. There are 14 residues in the CDR3. Germline lookup yields CDR1 LGHNA and CDR2 YNFKEQ. Losses at the gene ends were 5 bases for V and 7 bases for J; bases not matched to a gene: 9. CDR3 sequence reads: CASSDAQGARGYTF. CDR3 bases: TGTGCCAGCAGCGACGCCCAGGGGGCGCGTGGCTACACCTTC.

The chain couples TRBV29-1 to TRBJ2-7; 7 nucleotides agree with TRBD2. The CDR3 sequence is 12 residues long. CDR1 SQVTM and CDR2 ANQGSEA come from the germline V gene. Germline trimming cut 3 bases from V and 4 bases from J; bases unmatched to any gene: 3. The CDR3 DNA reads as TGCAGCGTTGAGGCTAGCGGATACGAGCAGTACTTC. Translation: CSVEASGYEQYF.

A few counts support this clone. The gene calls are TRBV30 and TRBJ2-3; no clear D. Looked up from germline, CDR1 is GTSNPN and CDR2 is SVGIG (reference sequence). This CDR3 region has 14 residues. V gave up 3 bases and J gave up 1 base, with 11 bases separating them. The DNA for the CDR3 is TGTGCCTGGAGCTCTCTATCCGGCACAGATACGCAGTATTTT. Encoded protein: CAWSSLSGTDTQYF.

This rearrangement joins TRBV10-3 to TRBJ1-4, with D tentatively TRBD1 (5 bases). This CDR3 is built from 13 residues. V shed 8 bases and J shed 7 bases, with 14 bases lying between them. Germline V gene data show CDR1 as ENHRY and CDR2 as SYGVKD. CDR3 loop: CAISLGLGEKLFF. CDR3 DNA sequence: TGTGCCATCTCGCTGGGGCTGGGTGAAAAACTGTTTTTT.

This rearrangement joins TRBV2 to TRBJ1-6; D remains ambiguous. This CDR3 is 13 amino acids long. Between the trimmed V and J ends, which lost 5 bases and 6 bases, there was a span of 8 bases. The germline V gene encodes CDR1 SNHLY and CDR2 FYNNEI. The CDR3 loop reads CASSRLINSPLHF. The CDR3 region has the DNA TGTGCCAGCAGTCGACTGATTAATTCACCCCTCCACTTT.

The rearrangement links TRBV2 to TRBJ1-1, with D tentatively TRBD1 (5 bases). V shed 0 bases and J shed 6 bases, with 17 bases lying between them. Germline CDR1 is SNHLY and CDR2 is FYNNEI. The length of the CDR3 is 16 residues. CDR3 sequence: CASSEAQAGRGAEAFF. CDR3 nucleotides: TGTGCCAGCAGTGAAGCTCAGGCAGGGCGAGGAGCTGAAGCTTTCTTT. Full variable domain (rest looked up from reference TRBV2 and TRBJ1-1): EPEVTQTPSHQVTQMGQEVILRCVPISNHLYFYWYRQILGQKVEFLVSFYNNEISEKSEIFDDQFSVERPDGSNFTLKIRSTKLEDSAMYFCASSEAQAGRGAEAFFGQGTRLTVV.

The chain joins TRBV9 to TRBJ1-3, with TRBD1 as a possible D gene (5 bases). Germline values: CDR1 SGDLS, CDR2 YYNGEE. Trimming removed 3 bases at V and 4 bases at J, with 17 bases between. CDR3 length equals 16 residues. CDR3 DNA: TGTGCCAGCAGCGCTAGAACCGGGGCCTCGGGAAACACCATATATTTT. Its protein product is CASSARTGASGNTIYF. The full variable domain, rest sourced from reference TRBV9 and TRBJ1-3, is DSGVTQTPKHLITATGQRVTLRCSPRSGDLSVYWYQQSLDQGLQFLIQYYNGEERAKGNILERFSAQQFPDLHSELNLSSLELGDSALYFCASSARTGASGNTIYFGEGSWLTVV.

The chain links TRBV5-5 to TRBJ2-7, with D perhaps given as TRBD1 or TRBD2 (6 bases each). V gave up 4 bases and J gave up 5 bases, with 22 bases separating them. The CDR3 is made up of 16 amino acids. Germline CDR1 SGHKS, CDR2 YYEKEE (reference sequence). Here the CDR3 DNA reads TGTGCCAGCAGCCTAATCGGGACACCGGGAGCCCACGAGCAGTACTTC. Translated, it gives CASSLIGTPGAHEQYF.

The V gene is TRBV7-3, the J gene TRBJ1-5; the D is unclear. The germline CDR1 and CDR2 sequences are SGHTA and FQGTGA. V lost 1 base to trimming and J lost 8 bases, with 15 bases between them. The length of the CDR3 is 15 residues. The CDR3 region has the DNA TGTGCCAGCAGCTTAAGGGCCGATAGTGGGGAGCCCCAGCATTTT. Amino acids: CASSLRADSGEPQHF.